The next 19 T cell receptor beta chains were all read from a single sample in a study of T-cell reconstitution after alpha-beta-depleted transplantation in children. TCRbeta library preparation incorporated unique molecular identifiers. TCRdb re-called the PCR reads with MiXCR, one entry per CDR3 protein. The sample has under 850,000 distinct CDR3 sequences; around 12% are singletons. This sample comprised PBMCs, obtained before TCRalphabeta/CD19-depleted stem cell transplant. The receptors were sampled from a girl aged 2 to 10 with congenital amegakaryocytic thrombocytopenia, due to receive a stem cell transplant.

This clonotype has ten or more counts. For the CDR3, the DNA is TGTGCCAGCAGCCAAGTGGGTGTCGGGATCCCTCCAAATGAGCAGTTCTTC. Translation: CASSQVGVGIPPNEQFF. The chain is built from TRBV4-2 and TRBJ2-1; D is possibly TRBD2 (5 bases). The V end lost 1 base, the J end lost 7 bases, and 20 bases lay between the germline ends. The germline V gene encodes CDR1 LGHNA and CDR2 YNFKEQ. CDR3 length equals 17 residues.

The V gene is TRBV11-1, the J gene TRBJ2-7, with 15 bases matching TRBD2. The V gene's germline CDR1 is SGHAT and CDR2 FQDESV (reference sequence). The ends lost 5 bases at V and 0 bases at J; junction bases unmatched: 8. The CDR3 is 18 residues long. CDR3 bases: TGTGCCAGCAGCCTTGGACTAGCGGGAGGGCCAAACTCCTACGAGCAGTACTTC. Translating gives CASSLGLAGGPNSYEQYF. The whole variable domain, remainder taken from reference TRBV11-1 and TRBJ2-7, is EAEVAQSPRYKITEKSQAVAFWCDPISGHATLYWYRQILGQGPELLVQFQDESVVDDSQLPKDRFSAERLKGVDSTLKIQPAELGDSAMYLCASSLGLAGGPNSYEQYFGPGTRLTVT.

The chain recombines TRBV5-1 with TRBJ2-1; 11 bases line up with TRBD2. This CDR3 has 19 residues. J lost 2 bases, V lost 3 bases, and 13 bases had no gene match. Germline V CDR1 and CDR2: SGHRS, YFSETQ. CDR3 in amino acids: CASSWTNEFSGGAYNEQFF. For the CDR3, the DNA is TGCGCCAGCAGCTGGACCAACGAATTTAGCGGGGGGGCCTACAATGAGCAGTTCTTC.

At least ten counts were recorded for this clonotype. The gene calls are TRBV4-1 and TRBJ2-1; 9 nucleotides line up with TRBD2. After removal of 3 bases from V and 5 bases from J, the junction contained 5 bases not matched to a gene. The CDR3 runs 15 residues. Germline V gene lookup returns CDR1 MGHRA and CDR2 YSYEKL. CDR3 DNA: TGCGCCAGCAGCCAGGTAGCGGGAGTTGACAATGAGCAGTTCTTC. This codes for CASSQVAGVDNEQFF.

This clonotype was recorded a few times. The chain uses TRBV6-5 and TRBJ1-1, with TRBD1 identical over 8 bases. CDR1 and CDR2 from the germline V gene are MNHEY and SVGAGI. The CDR3 runs 13 residues. The J segment lost 11 bases and the V segment lost 3 bases, leaving 8 bases of the junction unmatched. The CDR3 DNA sequence: TGTGCCAGCAGTTATTCCGGGACAGGTATCGCTTTCTTT. This sequence encodes CASSYSGTGIAFF.

This clonotype was counted ten times or more. The chain carries TRBV5-1 and TRBJ1-2, with 10 bases lining up with TRBD1. Trimming cost V 5 bases and J 2 bases; bases outside gene matches: 18. Germline V lookup: CDR1 SGHRS, CDR2 YFSETQ. This CDR3 contains 19 residues. The CDR3 sequence is CASRYGPRQGAGNNYGYTF. DNA of the CDR3: TGCGCCAGCAGATACGGACCCCGACAGGGGGCGGGGAACAACTATGGCTACACCTTC.

The chain combines TRBV7-6 with TRBJ2-3; 11 bases fit TRBD2. CDR1 SGHVS and CDR2 FNYEAQ come from the germline V gene. CDR3 size: 16 residues. Losses at the gene ends were 5 bases for V and 2 bases for J; bases not matched to a gene: 6. The CDR3 reads CASSGGTSGTTDTQYF. The CDR3 DNA sequence: TGTGCCAGCAGCGGGGGGACTAGCGGAACCACAGATACGCAGTATTTT.

This clonotype was seen many times. The chain uses TRBV10-3 and TRBJ2-7; the match to TRBD1 covers 9 bases. The CDR3 is 14 amino acids. After removal of 10 bases from V and 0 bases from J, the junction contained 7 bases not matched to a gene. CDR1 ENHRY and CDR2 SYGVKD come from the germline V gene. DNA for the CDR3: TGTGCCACCGCCGGGACAGGGTTCTCCTACGAGCAGTACTTC. Its translation: CATAGTGFSYEQYF.

The sample holds a few counts of this clonotype. The chain is built from TRBV10-3 and TRBJ2-3; D is ambiguous. In germline, CDR1 is ENHRY, CDR2 SYGVKD. The CDR3 spans 10 residues. The germline V and J ends were trimmed by 10 bases and 6 bases, with 8 bases remaining between them. The CDR3 loop reads CATSGDTQYF. CDR3 nucleotide sequence: TGTGCCACCTCCGGGGATACGCAGTATTTT.

The chain couples TRBV25-1 to TRBJ2-5, with no clear D. The CDR3 covers 14 residues. The V end lost 2 bases, the J end lost 5 bases, and 12 bases lay between the germline ends. The germline CDR1 and CDR2 sequences are MGHDK and SYGVNS. CDR3 sequence (DNA): TGTGCCAGCAGTGAAACTGCCGCTTGGGAGACCCAGTACTTC. Protein: CASSETAAWETQYF.

V usage is TRBV20-1 and J usage is TRBJ2-7, with 8 bases matching TRBD2. V shed 5 bases, J shed 12 bases, and the junction held 21 bases outside the gene matches. The germline CDR1 and CDR2 sequences are DFQATT and SNEGSKA (reference sequence). The CDR3 consists of 15 residues. The chain's CDR3 is CSAPRLGLANGVPYF. The CDR3 coding sequence is TGCAGTGCTCCCCGCCTAGGACTAGCTAACGGAGTGCCGTACTTC.

This clonotype was seen at least ten times. The chain combines TRBV20-1 with TRBJ2-5, with D hard to call. Deletions cut 3 bases from V and 4 bases from J, with 9 bases between. Germline CDR1 reads DFQATT; CDR2 reads SNEGSKA (reference sequence). This CDR3 has 12 amino acids. CDR3 sequence (DNA): TGCAGTGCTAGTCAGCTCAGAGAGACCCAGTACTTC. This gives the protein CSASQLRETQYF.

Ten or more counts support this clonotype. The chain has TRBV20-1 and TRBJ2-7, with 10 bases fitting TRBD2. CDR1 DFQATT and CDR2 SNEGSKA come from the germline V gene (reference sequence). This CDR3 has 14 residues. The trim removed 2 bases at V and 5 bases at J, leaving 6 bases unmatched. The CDR3 region has the DNA TGCAGTGCTAGAATAGCGGGAGGTGCCCACGAGCAGTACTTC. Translation: CSARIAGGAHEQYF.

This clonotype was picked up a small number of times. This chain links TRBV5-1 with TRBJ2-1; possible D gene TRBD2, 5 bases. This CDR3 has 14 amino acids. Germline V gene data show CDR1 as SGHRS and CDR2 as YFSETQ. V was clipped by 2 bases and J by 5 bases, with 11 bases between them. CDR3 DNA sequence: TGCGCCAGCAGCTTTCGGGCCGGGAACAATGAGCAGTTCTTC. Translating it yields CASSFRAGNNEQFF. The complete variable domain, with remaining parts taken from reference TRBV5-1 and TRBJ2-1, reads KAGVTQTPRYLIKTRGQQVTLSCSPISGHRSVSWYQQTPGQGLQFLFEYFSETQRNKGNFPGRFSGRQFSNSRSEMNVSTLELGDSALYLCASSFRAGNNEQFFGPGTRLTVL.

This clonotype was observed a few times. The rearrangement uses TRBV12-3 or TRBV12-4 and TRBJ2-2, with a tentative D call TRBD1 (6 bases). There are 17 residues in the CDR3. V lost 6 bases and J lost 5, with 22 bases in between. The CDR3 loop is CASRSDTYRVGTGELFF. The CDR3 DNA reads as TGTGCCAGCAGATCCGATACATACAGGGTGGGGACCGGGGAGCTGTTTTTT.

This clonotype has ten or more counts. V is TRBV18 and J is TRBJ2-1; D not certain. Per the germline V gene, CDR1 is KGHSH and CDR2 is LQKENI. Trimming cost V 3 bases and J 4 bases, with 10 bases left between them. The CDR3 extends over 14 amino acids. CDR3 sequence reads: CASSPPLDYNEQFF. For the CDR3, the DNA is TGTGCCAGCTCACCGCCTCTAGATTACAATGAGCAGTTCTTC.

V usage is TRBV12-3 or TRBV12-4 and J usage is TRBJ2-7; TRBD1 matches at 9 bases. The CDR3 spans 19 residues. The junction had 18 bases not matched to a gene; V was cut back by 3 bases and J by 3 bases. CDR3 protein: CASSFASFMTGGRFYEQYF. The CDR3 DNA is TGTGCCAGCAGTTTCGCCTCCTTCATGACAGGGGGTCGATTCTACGAGCAGTACTTC.

This clonotype was detected many times. The chain employs TRBV27 and TRBJ2-3; D is unresolved. Germline lookup yields CDR1 MNHEY and CDR2 SMNVEV (reference sequence). The CDR3 extends over 14 amino acids. The ends were cut back, 0 bases at V and 5 bases at J, with 9 bases in the middle. The CDR3 is CASSLSRPRDTQYF. The CDR3 DNA reads TGTGCCAGCAGTTTATCCCGACCACGAGATACGCAGTATTTT.

This clonotype occurred a few times. The chain carries TRBV5-1 and TRBJ2-1; 12 bases are a match to TRBD2. J lost 8 bases, V lost 0 bases, and 12 bases had no gene match. This CDR3 is 18 amino acids long. Germline CDR1 SGHRS, CDR2 YFSETQ. The CDR3 is CASSLGPGLAGPRDEQFF. The DNA of the CDR3 is TGCGCCAGCAGCTTGGGGCCGGGACTAGCGGGCCCCCGGGATGAGCAGTTCTTC. Looking up the rest from reference TRBV5-1 and TRBJ2-1 gives the full variable domain: KAGVTQTPRYLIKTRGQQVTLSCSPISGHRSVSWYQQTPGQGLQFLFEYFSETQRNKGNFPGRFSGRQFSNSRSEMNVSTLELGDSALYLCASSLGPGLAGPRDEQFFGPGTRLTVL.